Shown below are 26 T cell receptor beta chains from a single sample sequenced in a study of early T cells in non-severe SARS-CoV-2 infection. TCRdb called the 5' RACE reads again in MiXCR, with one record for every CDR3 protein. This sample has about 60,000 distinct CDR3 sequences, with around 5.6% found just once. Sequenced: whole blood. Source of these receptors: an adult who was a healthcare worker with PCR-confirmed SARS-CoV-2 infection or an uninfected control (not recorded which).

The sample holds a few counts of this clonotype. V and J are TRBV27 and TRBJ2-7; 13 bases are shared with TRBD2. Looked up from germline, CDR1 is MNHEY and CDR2 is SMNVEV (reference sequence). CDR3 size: 16 residues. The V segment lost 4 bases and the J segment 0 bases; nucleotides outside the gene matches: 3. Written as DNA, the CDR3 is TGTGCCAGCAGTTCGGGACTAGCGGGACGCTCCTACGAGCAGTACTTC. It translates to CASSSGLAGRSYEQYF.

There are many counts of this clonotype. This rearrangement joins TRBV4-1 to TRBJ1-2; 9 bases are shared with TRBD1. V lost 5 bases and J lost 3; bases outside the gene matches: 10. Germline CDR1 MGHRA, CDR2 YSYEKL. The CDR3 loop spans 16 amino acids. In DNA, the CDR3 is TGCGCCAGCAGCAGGACAGGGGACGAGACCTACTATGGCTACACCTTC. It encodes CASSRTGDETYYGYTF.

This clonotype appeared many times. This chain links TRBV6-1 with TRBJ1-1, with a weak D call TRBD1 (5 bases). This CDR3 has 15 amino acids. V was clipped by 1 base and J by 4 bases, with 13 bases between them. Germline V gene data show CDR1 as MNHNS and CDR2 as SASEGT. The CDR3 DNA reads TGTGCCAGCAGTGAAGTCCAGGGAGGAAGCACTGAAGCTTTCTTT. Protein: CASSEVQGGSTEAFF.

In its sample, this clonotype was seen many times. The J gene is TRBJ1-2, the V gene TRBV5-1; no definite D call. Trimming took off 4 bases at V and 3 bases at J, with 7 bases between the two ends. The length of the CDR3 is 12 residues. Germline CDR1 is SGHRS and CDR2 is YFSETQ. The chain's CDR3 is CASSPEDYGYTF. CDR3 nucleotides: TGCGCCAGCAGCCCTGAGGACTATGGCTACACCTTC.

This clonotype was counted many times. The V gene is TRBV20-1, the J gene TRBJ2-1; D might be TRBD1 (6 bases). V lost 7 bases and J lost 4, with 17 bases in between. Germline V gives CDR1 DFQATT, CDR2 SNEGSKA (reference sequence). This CDR3 spans 14 amino acids. In DNA, the CDR3 is TGCAGTGGCCTACAGGGCCCACCATACAATGAGCAGTTCTTC. Its translation is CSGLQGPPYNEQFF.

This chain links TRBV7-2 with TRBJ2-7; 8 bases map to TRBD1. The CDR3 consists of 15 residues. From germline, CDR1 is SGHTA and CDR2 FQGNSA. The V segment lost 0 bases and the J segment 4 bases; nucleotides outside the gene matches: 5. The CDR3 DNA reads TGTGCCAGCAGCTTAGCGGGACAGGCTCTTTACGAGCAGTACTTC. This encodes CASSLAGQALYEQYF.

V gene TRBV2 combines with J gene TRBJ2-1, with D hard to call. CDR1 is SNHLY and CDR2 is FYNNEI in the germline V gene. CDR3 size: 13 residues. The germline V and J ends were trimmed by 11 bases and 12 bases, with 23 bases remaining between them. The CDR3 reads CAGSLGPEPSQFF. The CDR3 DNA sequence: TGTGCCGGTTCCCTGGGCCCGGAGCCTTCGCAGTTCTTC.

This clonotype was seen ten or more times. This chain uses TRBV2 with TRBJ1-6; D is uncertain. The CDR3 consists of 11 residues. Deletions cut 4 bases from V and 9 bases from J, with 4 bases between. CDR1 is SNHLY and CDR2 is FYNNEI in the germline V gene. CDR3 protein: CASSGISPLHF. CDR3 sequence (DNA): TGTGCCAGCAGTGGGATTTCACCCCTCCACTTT.

This clonotype occurred a few times. The chain links TRBV6-2 or TRBV6-3 to TRBJ2-3; tentatively, D is TRBD2 (5 bases). The ends were cut back, 6 bases at V and 4 bases at J, with 17 bases in the middle. The CDR3 sequence is 15 residues long. Per the germline V gene, CDR1 is MNHEY and CDR2 is SVGEGT. CDR3 in amino acids: CASSYVLAGPDTQYF. The CDR3 region has the DNA TGTGCCAGCAGCTACGTCCTTGCGGGCCCAGATACGCAGTATTTT.

In this sample, this clonotype turned up many times. V is TRBV20-1 and J is TRBJ2-1, with 12 bases aligning to TRBD2. V lost 6 bases and J lost 3; bases outside the gene matches: 3. Germline V gives CDR1 DFQATT, CDR2 SNEGSKA (reference sequence). This CDR3 spans 14 amino acids. For the CDR3, the DNA is TGCAGTGCAACTAGCGGGAGGAACTACAATGAGCAGTTCTTC. This gives the protein CSATSGRNYNEQFF.

The CDR3 is CASSSTVNSYEQYF. CDR3 sequence (DNA): TGTGCCAGCTCATCGACAGTTAACTCCTACGAGCAGTACTTC. J is TRBJ2-7 and V is TRBV9; D might be TRBD1 (5 bases). Per the germline V gene, CDR1 is SGDLS and CDR2 is YYNGEE. The CDR3 totals 14 residues. The V and J ends lost 7 bases and 0 bases respectively, with 14 bases between them.

This clonotype has just a few counts. The chain uses TRBV19 and TRBJ1-2, with 7 bases identical to TRBD1. Unmatched junction bases numbered 13, after V lost 8 bases and J lost 1 base. The CDR3 is 16 residues long. Looked up from germline, CDR1 is LNHDA and CDR2 is SQIVND (reference sequence). The CDR3 DNA reads as TGTGCCAGTGGTTCCGGGACAGCCCTTCTTAACTATGGCTACACCTTC. This gives the protein CASGSGTALLNYGYTF.

This clonotype was counted ten times or more. The chain links TRBV12-3 or TRBV12-4 to TRBJ2-3; unclear D gene. This CDR3 region has 14 residues. V was trimmed by 1 base and J by 2 bases, leaving 7 bases between them. This CDR3 reads CASSLGGPTDTQYF. In nucleotides, the CDR3 is TGTGCCAGCAGTTTAGGGGGTCCCACAGATACGCAGTATTTT.

V usage is TRBV7-6 and J usage is TRBJ2-5; maybe TRBD2 (5 bases). The germline V gene has CDR1 SGHVS and CDR2 FNYEAQ. This CDR3 contains 14 residues. The V end was cut by 2 bases, the J end by 2 bases, with 9 bases between. CDR3 protein: CASSLREYQETQYF. CDR3 bases: TGTGCCAGCAGCTTACGGGAATATCAAGAGACCCAGTACTTC.

The chain carries TRBV7-9 and TRBJ2-7, with TRBD2 matching 11 bases. V gave up 4 bases and J gave up 6 bases; unmatched junction bases: 5. Germline V gene sequence: CDR1 SEHNR, CDR2 FQNEAQ (reference sequence). This CDR3 spans 14 amino acids. Here the CDR3 reads CASSSGLAAPEQYF. The CDR3 DNA reads TGTGCCAGCAGCTCGGGACTAGCGGCTCCCGAGCAGTACTTC.

As concerns this clonotype: A read error is possible here, since a much larger clone lies one base away. V usage is TRBV7-6 and J usage is TRBJ2-5; 10 positions match TRBD1. The CDR3 is 15 residues long. Germline lookup yields CDR1 SGHVS and CDR2 FNYEAQ. The CDR3 nucleotides are TGTGTCAGCAGCTTAGTAACGACAGGGGGCAAGACCCAGTACTTC. Its protein is CVSSLVTTGGKTQYF.

This clonotype was recorded many times. The gene calls are TRBV30 and TRBJ1-1; D is unclear. Deletions cut 2 bases from V and 6 bases from J, with 7 bases between. Per germline, CDR1 GTSNPN and CDR2 SVGIG (reference sequence). CDR3 length equals 11 residues. In DNA form, the CDR3 reads TGTGCCTGGAGTAAACTTGCTGAAGCTTTCTTT. This sequence encodes CAWSKLAEAFF.

This clonotype was detected only a few times. The V and J genes are TRBV6-2 or TRBV6-3 and TRBJ1-1; D uncertain. CDR1 MNHEY and CDR2 SVGEGT come from the germline V gene. The CDR3 is made up of 13 amino acids. V lost 4 bases to trimming and J lost 7 bases, with 13 bases between them. In DNA, the CDR3 is TGTGCCAGCAGTTCGTACAGCGAGGGTGAAGCTTTCTTT. This sequence encodes CASSSYSEGEAFF.

The sample holds a few counts of this clonotype. This chain's CDR3 is CASSEGLAGGTDTQYF. The DNA of the CDR3 is TGTGCCAGCAGCGAGGGACTAGCGGGGGGAACAGATACGCAGTATTTT. The chain combines TRBV7-2 with TRBJ2-3; the match to TRBD2 covers 15 bases. J was trimmed by 3 bases and V by 5 bases; bases with no gene match: 3. Germline V gene lookup returns CDR1 SGHTA and CDR2 FQGNSA. The CDR3 totals 16 residues.

This clonotype was recorded at least ten times. DNA of the CDR3: TGTGCCAGCAATGGTGGGGGGGCCGGCACAGATACGCAGTATTTT. Encoded protein: CASNGGGAGTDTQYF. The chain couples TRBV13 to TRBJ2-3; maybe TRBD2 (7 bases). Trimming cost V 7 bases and J 1 base, with 15 bases left between them. This CDR3 is built from 15 residues. Germline assignment: CDR1 PRHDT and CDR2 FYEKMQ (reference sequence).

A note on this clonotype: One end of the junction varies from germline; a read error may be responsible. The chain carries TRBV20-1 and TRBJ2-3, with D uncertain. The CDR3 runs to 13 residues. Germline V gene sequence: CDR1 DFQATT, CDR2 SNEGSKA (reference sequence). CDR3 sequence reads: CSATVQSTDTQCF. The CDR3 region has the DNA TGCAGTGCTACGGTACAGAGCACAGATACGCAGTGTTTT.

V and J are TRBV2 and TRBJ2-7; D is ambiguous. CDR1 is SNHLY, CDR2 FYNNEI, per germline. This CDR3 has 15 amino acids. Trimming left V 1 base short and J 2 bases short, with 12 bases between. The CDR3 coding sequence is TGTGCCAGCAGTGAAGGAGAGGACGTTACCTACGAGCAGTACTTC. Residues: CASSEGEDVTYEQYF.

Ten or more counts support this clonotype. The chain is built from TRBV19 and TRBJ1-2; 7 bases match TRBD1. This CDR3 contains 13 residues. With 6 bases clipped from V and 3 bases from J, the junction kept 4 bases outside the gene matches. Germline-derived CDR1 and CDR2 are LNHDA and SQIVND (reference sequence). In nucleotides, the CDR3 is TGTGCCAGTAGGAGGCAGGGGGACTATGGCTACACCTTC. Its protein is CASRRQGDYGYTF.

The chain has TRBV30 and TRBJ2-7, with unresolved D. The germline V gene encodes CDR1 GTSNPN and CDR2 SVGIG (reference sequence). The CDR3 length is 16 residues. With 5 bases removed from V and 0 bases from J, the gap between germline ends came to 20 bases. The CDR3 nucleotides are TGTGCCTGGGCCCCTTGGCCACTGACCAGCTCCTACGAGCAGTACTTC. Protein sequence: CAWAPWPLTSSYEQYF.

This clonotype was found a few times. The rearrangement joins TRBV9 to TRBJ2-2; TRBD2 matches 11 bases. The CDR3 loop spans 17 amino acids. Germline V gene lookup returns CDR1 SGDLS and CDR2 YYNGEE. V dropped 3 bases and J dropped 4; count of bases not matched to a gene: 8. This CDR3 is CASSGVSGRGSTGELFF. The CDR3 DNA follows: TGTGCCAGCAGCGGTGTTAGCGGGAGGGGGAGCACCGGGGAGCTGTTTTTT.

There are many counts of this clonotype. The chain uses TRBV7-8 and TRBJ2-3; 11 bases align to TRBD2. The CDR3 is 20 amino acids. CDR1 and CDR2 from the germline V gene are SGHVS and FQNEAQ. V lost 5 bases and J lost 2; bases outside the gene matches: 18. The DNA for the CDR3 is TGTGCCAGCAGCCAGGGGACCACTAGCGGGGGATGGGGCTCCACAGATACGCAGTATTTT. This sequence encodes CASSQGTTSGGWGSTDTQYF. Looking up the rest from reference TRBV7-8 and TRBJ2-3 gives the full variable domain: GAGVSQSPRYKVAKRGQDVALRCDPISGHVSLFWYQQALGQGPEFLTYFQNEAQLDKSGLPSDRFFAERPEGSVSTLKIQRTQQEDSAVYLCASSQGTTSGGWGSTDTQYFGPGTRLTVL.